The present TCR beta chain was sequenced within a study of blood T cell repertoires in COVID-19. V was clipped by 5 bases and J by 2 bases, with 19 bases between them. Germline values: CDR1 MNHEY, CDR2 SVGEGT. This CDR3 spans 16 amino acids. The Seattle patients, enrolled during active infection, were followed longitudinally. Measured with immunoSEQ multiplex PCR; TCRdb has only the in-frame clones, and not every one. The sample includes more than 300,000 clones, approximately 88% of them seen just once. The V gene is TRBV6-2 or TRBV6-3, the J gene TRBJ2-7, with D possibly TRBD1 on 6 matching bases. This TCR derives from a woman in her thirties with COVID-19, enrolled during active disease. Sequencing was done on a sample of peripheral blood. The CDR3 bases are TGTGCCAGCAGTGACCGAGATTTGACAGGAGCCTACGAGCAGTACTTC. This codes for CASSDRDLTGAYEQYF.